A single sample gave rise to the 15 T cell receptor beta chains below, sequenced in a study of cytomegalovirus exposure and HLA in healthy donors. The study ran its PCR with 60 Vbeta and 13 Jbeta primers. Profiled with immunoSEQ multiplex PCR; TCRdb holds only in-frame clones, not every one. The table includes around 120,000 clones, less than 90% detected once. The sample taken for sequencing was PBMCs. Receptors originate from a man between 45 and 60 years old in good health and CMV-seronegative.

The chain carries TRBV4-1 and TRBJ2-7; the match to TRBD1 covers 12 bases. This CDR3 contains 19 residues. Germline CDR1 reads MGHRA; CDR2 reads YSYEKL. The V segment lost 0 bases and the J segment 0 bases; nucleotides outside the gene matches: 9. The CDR3 loop is CASSQEGIGTGGSSYEQYF. CDR3 coding DNA: TGCGCCAGCAGCCAAGAGGGGATAGGGACAGGGGGCAGCTCCTACGAGCAGTACTTC.

The chain couples TRBV6-5 to TRBJ1-1, with D maybe TRBD1 (6 bases). Trimming took off 6 bases at V and 1 base at J, with 12 bases between the two ends. Germline-derived CDR1 and CDR2 are MNHEY and SVGAGI. The length of the CDR3 is 14 residues. In nucleotides, the CDR3 is TGTGCCAGCAGCCCCGGGGGGCCGAACACTGAAGCTTTCTTT. Its protein product is CASSPGGPNTEAFF.

Here the CDR3 reads CASGRGAFDNEKLFF. CDR3 nucleotide sequence: TGTGCCAGCGGGAGGGGGGCTTTCGATAATGAAAAACTGTTTTTT. The chain uses TRBV6-5 and TRBJ1-4, with D maybe TRBD1 (6 bases). Trimming left V 8 bases short and J 4 bases short, with 17 bases between. The CDR3 runs to 15 residues. CDR1 and CDR2 from the germline V gene are MNHEY and SVGAGI.

The gene calls are TRBV21-1 and TRBJ2-3; TRBD2, the table's D call, lacks a check against the DNA. TRBV21-1 is labeled a pseudogene. The CDR3 has 20 amino acids. This CDR3 reads CASSAILAGECNLNTDTQYF. The DNA of the CDR3 is TGTGCCAGCAGCGCCATACTAGCGGGGGAATGTAATCTCAACACAGATACGCAGTATTTT.

The J gene is TRBJ2-6, the V gene TRBV29-1; tentative D call: TRBD1 (5 bases). CDR3 size: 13 residues. The V and J ends lost 6 bases and 1 base respectively, with 7 bases between them. CDR1 SQVTM and CDR2 ANQGSEA come from the germline V gene. CDR3 region: CSVRASGANVLTF. The CDR3 DNA follows: TGCAGCGTCAGGGCTTCTGGGGCCAACGTCCTGACTTTC.

The chain joins TRBV27 to TRBJ1-2; 9 positions agree with TRBD1. The CDR3 sequence is 15 residues long. The V gene end was trimmed by 0 bases and the J gene end by 2 bases; junction bases not matched to a gene: 1. CDR1 and CDR2 from the germline V gene are MNHEY and SMNVEV (reference sequence). Here the CDR3 reads CASSLSGQGNYGYTF. The CDR3 DNA reads as TGTGCCAGCAGTTTATCGGGACAGGGCAACTATGGCTACACCTTC.

This chain joins TRBV7-4 and TRBJ1-2; no reliable D call. This CDR3 is 19 amino acids long. V gave up 1 base and J gave up 4 bases, with 25 bases separating them. CDR1 and CDR2 from the germline V gene are SGHVT and SQSDAQ. CDR3 amino acids: CASSLGFTGDDQFTYGYTF. The CDR3 region has the DNA TGTGCCAGCAGCTTAGGCTTCACGGGAGACGACCAGTTCACCTATGGCTACACCTTC.

V is TRBV6-5 and J is TRBJ2-7; D unclear. Germline values: CDR1 MNHEY, CDR2 SVGAGI. The CDR3 has 13 residues. The germline V and J ends were trimmed by 0 bases and 4 bases, with 7 bases remaining between them. The CDR3 coding sequence is TGTGCCAGCAGTTACTCCGGTCCGTACGAGCAGTACTTC. This sequence encodes CASSYSGPYEQYF.

This chain uses TRBV28 with TRBJ2-2, with TRBD2 matching 9 bases. Trimming took 2 bases from V and 7 from J; bases not matched to a gene: 5. This CDR3 comprises 15 residues. The germline V gene encodes CDR1 MDHEN and CDR2 SYDVKM. CDR3 in amino acids: CASSLPNSGSGELFF. As DNA, the CDR3 is TGTGCCAGCAGTTTACCGAATAGCGGGAGCGGGGAGCTGTTTTTT. Complete variable domain (other parts from reference TRBV28 and TRBJ2-2): DVKVTQSSRYLVKRTGEKVFLECVQDMDHENMFWYRQDPGLGLRLIYFSYDVKMKEKGDIPEGYSVSREKKERFSLILESASTNQTSMYLCASSLPNSGSGELFFGEGSRLTVL.

V gene TRBV6-1 combines with J gene TRBJ2-5; unclear D gene. Germline-derived CDR1 and CDR2 are MNHNS and SASEGT. This CDR3 comprises 12 residues. The V end lost 6 bases, the J end lost 5 bases, and 10 bases lay between the germline ends. The CDR3 DNA reads TGTGCCAGCAGCACGAGTGCGGAGACCCAGTACTTC. Its protein product is CASSTSAETQYF.

The rearrangement links TRBV5-4 to TRBJ1-2, with 7 bases matching TRBD1. Germline V lookup: CDR1 SGHNT, CDR2 YYREEE (reference sequence). CDR3 length: 15 residues. Trimming cost V 4 bases and J 1 base; bases outside gene matches: 7. CDR3 protein: CASSKGQNFNYGYTF. Written as DNA, the CDR3 is TGTGCCAGCAGCAAGGGACAGAACTTTAACTATGGCTACACCTTC.

The gene calls are TRBV27 and TRBJ1-5; D possibly corresponds to TRBD1 (6 bases). Germline V gene lookup returns CDR1 MNHEY and CDR2 SMNVEV (reference sequence). The V end lost 9 bases, the J end lost 0 bases, and 15 bases lay between the germline ends. CDR3 size: 15 residues. CDR3 nucleotide sequence: TGTGCCAGTAGACTTACAGGGTATAGCAATCAGCCCCAGCATTTT. Amino acid sequence: CASRLTGYSNQPQHF.

The table lists this clone with a few counts. The chain is built from TRBV19 and TRBJ1-1; D remains ambiguous. Germline-derived CDR1 and CDR2 are LNHDA and SQIVND (reference sequence). Between the trimmed V and J ends, which lost 7 bases and 10 bases, there was a span of 16 bases. This CDR3 spans 12 amino acids. The CDR3 is CASNPIAGGAFF. The CDR3 nucleotides read TGTGCCAGTAACCCAATCGCGGGAGGAGCTTTCTTT. The whole variable domain, filled in from reference TRBV19 and TRBJ1-1, reads DGGITQSPKYLFRKEGQNVTLSCEQNLNHDAMYWYRQDPGQGLRLIYYSQIVNDFQKGDIAEGYSVSREKKESFPLTVTSAQKNPTAFYLCASNPIAGGAFFGQGTRLTVV.

The chain links TRBV18 to TRBJ2-1; TRBD1 matches 10 bases. CDR1 is KGHSH, CDR2 LQKENI, per germline. The CDR3 has 14 amino acids. With 4 bases clipped from V and 5 bases from J, the junction kept 2 bases outside the gene matches. CDR3 region: CASSRGQGNNEQFF. The CDR3 DNA follows: TGTGCCAGCTCACGGGGACAGGGGAACAATGAGCAGTTCTTC.

The chain carries TRBV11-2 and TRBJ2-7; 9 bases fit TRBD1. Losses at the gene ends were 5 bases for V and 5 bases for J; bases not matched to a gene: 10. The CDR3 spans 15 residues. Looked up from germline, CDR1 is SGHAT and CDR2 is FQNNGV. CDR3 in DNA: TGTGCCAGCAGCCCACAGGGACAGGGAATCGACGAGCAGTACTTC. Protein product: CASSPQGQGIDEQYF. Full variable domain (outside the CDR3, taken from reference TRBV11-2 and TRBJ2-7): EAGVAQSPRYKIIEKRQSVAFWCNPISGHATLYWYQQILGQGPKLLIQFQNNGVVDDSQLPKDRFSAERLKGVDSTLKIQPAKLEDSAVYLCASSPQGQGIDEQYFGPGTRLTVT.